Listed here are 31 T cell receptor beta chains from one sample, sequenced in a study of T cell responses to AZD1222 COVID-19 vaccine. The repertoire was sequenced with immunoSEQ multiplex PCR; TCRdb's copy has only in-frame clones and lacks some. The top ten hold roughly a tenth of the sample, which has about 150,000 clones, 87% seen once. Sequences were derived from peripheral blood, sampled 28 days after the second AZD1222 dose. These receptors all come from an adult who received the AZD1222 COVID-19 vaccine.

CDR3 residues: CASSPGRVLEAFF. Here the CDR3 DNA reads TGTGCCAGCAGCCCAGGGCGGGTCCTTGAAGCTTTCTTT. The gene calls are TRBV7-2 and TRBJ1-1; D is perhaps TRBD1 (5 bases). V was shortened by 5 bases and J by 7 bases, with 14 bases between the two germline ends. There are 13 residues in the CDR3. The germline CDR1 and CDR2 sequences are SGHTA and FQGNSA.

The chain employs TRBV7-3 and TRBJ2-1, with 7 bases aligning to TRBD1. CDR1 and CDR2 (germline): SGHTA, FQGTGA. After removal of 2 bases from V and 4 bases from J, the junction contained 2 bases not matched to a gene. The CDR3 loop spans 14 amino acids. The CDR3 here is CASSLGTAYNEQFF. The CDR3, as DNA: TGTGCCAGCAGCTTAGGGACAGCGTACAATGAGCAGTTCTTC.

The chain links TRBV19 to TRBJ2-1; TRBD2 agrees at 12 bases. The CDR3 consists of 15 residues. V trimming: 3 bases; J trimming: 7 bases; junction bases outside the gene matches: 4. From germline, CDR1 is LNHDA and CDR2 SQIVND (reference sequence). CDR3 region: CASSMETSGRNEQFF. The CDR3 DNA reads TGTGCCAGTAGTATGGAGACTAGCGGGAGAAATGAGCAGTTCTTC.

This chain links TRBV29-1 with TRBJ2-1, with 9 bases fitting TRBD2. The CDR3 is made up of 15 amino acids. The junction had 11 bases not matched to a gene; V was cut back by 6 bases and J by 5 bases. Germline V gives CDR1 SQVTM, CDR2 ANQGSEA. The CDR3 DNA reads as TGCAGCGTGGGGGGTAGACTAGCGGCACACAATGAGCAGTTCTTC. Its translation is CSVGGRLAAHNEQFF.

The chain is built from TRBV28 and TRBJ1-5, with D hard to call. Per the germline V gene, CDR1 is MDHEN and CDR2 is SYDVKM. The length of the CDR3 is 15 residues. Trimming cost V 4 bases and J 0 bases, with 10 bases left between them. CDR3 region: CASSSPGLSNQPQHF. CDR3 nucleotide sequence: TGTGCCAGCAGTTCCCCAGGCCTTAGCAATCAGCCCCAGCATTTT.

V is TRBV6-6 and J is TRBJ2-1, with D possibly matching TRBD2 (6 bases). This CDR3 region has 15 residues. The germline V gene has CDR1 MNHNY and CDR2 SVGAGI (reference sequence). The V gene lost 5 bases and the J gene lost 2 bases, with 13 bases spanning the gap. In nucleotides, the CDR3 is TGTGCCAGCAGTGACGGGACTCCCACCTACAATGAGCAGTTCTTC. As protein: CASSDGTPTYNEQFF.

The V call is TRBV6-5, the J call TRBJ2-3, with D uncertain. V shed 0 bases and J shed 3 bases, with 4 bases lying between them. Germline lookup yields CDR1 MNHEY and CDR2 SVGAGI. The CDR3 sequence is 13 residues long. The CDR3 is CASSYSGTDTQYF. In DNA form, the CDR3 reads TGTGCCAGCAGTTACTCGGGAACAGATACGCAGTATTTT.

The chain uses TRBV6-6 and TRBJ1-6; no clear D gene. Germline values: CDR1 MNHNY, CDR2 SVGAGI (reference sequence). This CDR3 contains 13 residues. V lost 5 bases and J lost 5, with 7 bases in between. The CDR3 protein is CASSVTDNSPLHF. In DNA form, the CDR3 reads TGTGCCAGCAGTGTGACCGATAATTCACCCCTCCACTTT.

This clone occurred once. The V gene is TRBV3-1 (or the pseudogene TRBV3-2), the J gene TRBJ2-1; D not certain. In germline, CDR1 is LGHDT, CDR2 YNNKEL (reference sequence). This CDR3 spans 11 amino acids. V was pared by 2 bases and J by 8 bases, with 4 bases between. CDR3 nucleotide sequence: TGTGCCAGCAGCCAATCTGATGAGCAGTTCTTC. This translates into CASSQSDEQFF.

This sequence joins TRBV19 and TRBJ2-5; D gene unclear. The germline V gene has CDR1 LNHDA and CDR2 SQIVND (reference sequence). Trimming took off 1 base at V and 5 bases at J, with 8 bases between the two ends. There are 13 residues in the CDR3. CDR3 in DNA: TGTGCCAGTAGTATAGCCGGGTTCGAGACCCAGTACTTC. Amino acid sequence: CASSIAGFETQYF.

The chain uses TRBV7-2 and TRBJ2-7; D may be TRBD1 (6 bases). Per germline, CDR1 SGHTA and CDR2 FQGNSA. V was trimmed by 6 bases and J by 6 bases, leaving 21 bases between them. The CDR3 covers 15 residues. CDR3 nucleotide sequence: TGTGCCAGCAGGAAAGAACAGGGTCTCTTTGTCGAGCAGTACTTC. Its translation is CASRKEQGLFVEQYF.

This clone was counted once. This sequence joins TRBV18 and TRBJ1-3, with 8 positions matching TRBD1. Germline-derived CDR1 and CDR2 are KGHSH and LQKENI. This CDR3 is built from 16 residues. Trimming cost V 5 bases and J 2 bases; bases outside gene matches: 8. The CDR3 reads CASSGLDRVAGNTIYF. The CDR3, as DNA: TGTGCCAGCTCAGGCCTGGACAGGGTCGCTGGAAACACCATATATTTT.

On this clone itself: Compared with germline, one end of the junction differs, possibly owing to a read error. CDR3 sequence: CASSLGEFQETQYF. The DNA of the CDR3 is TGTGCTAGCAGCTTAGGGGAGTTCCAAGAGACCCAGTACTTC. The J gene is TRBJ2-5, the V gene TRBV7-7, with D perhaps TRBD1 or TRBD2 (5 bases each). Germline values: CDR1 SSHAT, CDR2 FNYEAQ (reference sequence). The CDR3 runs 14 residues.

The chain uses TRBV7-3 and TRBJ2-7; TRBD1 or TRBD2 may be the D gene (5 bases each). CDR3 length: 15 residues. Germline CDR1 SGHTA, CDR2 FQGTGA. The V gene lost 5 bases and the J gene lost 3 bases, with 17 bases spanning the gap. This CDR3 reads CASSQFRDACYEQYF. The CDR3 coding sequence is TGTGCCAGCAGCCAATTTAGGGACGCCTGCTACGAGCAGTACTTC.

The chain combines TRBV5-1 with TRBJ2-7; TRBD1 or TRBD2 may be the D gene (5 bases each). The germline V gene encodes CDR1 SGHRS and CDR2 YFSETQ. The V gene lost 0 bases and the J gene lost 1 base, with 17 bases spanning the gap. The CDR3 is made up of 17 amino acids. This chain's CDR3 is CASSLGDRGWFSYEQYF. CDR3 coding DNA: TGCGCCAGCAGCTTGGGGGACCGGGGCTGGTTTTCCTACGAGCAGTACTTC. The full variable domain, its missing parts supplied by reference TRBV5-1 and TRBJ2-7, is KAGVTQTPRYLIKTRGQQVTLSCSPISGHRSVSWYQQTPGQGLQFLFEYFSETQRNKGNFPGRFSGRQFSNSRSEMNVSTLELGDSALYLCASSLGDRGWFSYEQYFGPGTRLTVT.

The CDR3 DNA follows: TGTGCCAGCAGTTTAGGGGGAACCGGGGAGCTGTTTTTT. This codes for CASSLGGTGELFF. This chain uses TRBV27 with TRBJ2-2; D may match TRBD1 or TRBD2 (5 bases each). Trimming removed 2 bases at V and 5 bases at J, with 6 bases between. In germline, CDR1 is MNHEY, CDR2 SMNVEV (reference sequence). The CDR3 sequence is 13 residues long.

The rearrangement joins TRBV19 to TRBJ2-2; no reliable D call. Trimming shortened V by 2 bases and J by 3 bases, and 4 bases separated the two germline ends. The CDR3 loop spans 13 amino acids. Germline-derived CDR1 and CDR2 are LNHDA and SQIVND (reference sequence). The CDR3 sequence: CASSIHDTGELFF. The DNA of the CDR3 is TGTGCCAGTAGTATACATGACACCGGGGAGCTGTTTTTT. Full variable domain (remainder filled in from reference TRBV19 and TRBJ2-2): DGGITQSPKYLFRKEGQNVTLSCEQNLNHDAMYWYRQDPGQGLRLIYYSQIVNDFQKGDIAEGYSVSREKKESFPLTVTSAQKNPTAFYLCASSIHDTGELFFGEGSRLTVL.

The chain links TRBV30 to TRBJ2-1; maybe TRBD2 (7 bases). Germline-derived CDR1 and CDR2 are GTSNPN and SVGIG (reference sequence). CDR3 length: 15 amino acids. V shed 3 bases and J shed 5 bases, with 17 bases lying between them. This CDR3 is CAWSLLGRGHNEQFF. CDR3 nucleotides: TGTGCCTGGAGCCTTTTGGGGCGGGGGCACAATGAGCAGTTCTTC.

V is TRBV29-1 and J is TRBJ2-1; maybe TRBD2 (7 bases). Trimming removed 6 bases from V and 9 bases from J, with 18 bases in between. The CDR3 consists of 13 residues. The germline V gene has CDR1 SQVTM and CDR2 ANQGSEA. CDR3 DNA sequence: TGCAGCGTACTGGGAGGGGGGCAGGTTGAGCAGTTCTTC. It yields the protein CSVLGGGQVEQFF.

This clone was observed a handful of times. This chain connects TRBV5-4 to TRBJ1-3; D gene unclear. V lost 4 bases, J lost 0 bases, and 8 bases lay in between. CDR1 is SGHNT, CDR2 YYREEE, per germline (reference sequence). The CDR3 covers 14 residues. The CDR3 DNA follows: TGTGCCAGCAGCCCTGGCGGCTCTGGAAACACCATATATTTT. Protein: CASSPGGSGNTIYF.

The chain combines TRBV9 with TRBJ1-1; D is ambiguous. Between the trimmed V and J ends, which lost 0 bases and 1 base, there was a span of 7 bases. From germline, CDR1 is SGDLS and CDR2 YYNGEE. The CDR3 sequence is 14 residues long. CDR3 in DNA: TGTGCCAGCAGCGTAGGAGATGCGAACACTGAAGCTTTCTTT. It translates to CASSVGDANTEAFF. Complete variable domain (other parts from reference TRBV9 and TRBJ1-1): DSGVTQTPKHLITATGQRVTLRCSPRSGDLSVYWYQQSLDQGLQFLIQYYNGEERAKGNILERFSAQQFPDLHSELNLSSLELGDSALYFCASSVGDANTEAFFGQGTRLTVV.

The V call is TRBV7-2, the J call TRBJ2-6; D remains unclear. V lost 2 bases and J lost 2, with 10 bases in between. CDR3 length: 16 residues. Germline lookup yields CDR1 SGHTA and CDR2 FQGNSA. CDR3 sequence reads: CASSLSKSPGANVLTF. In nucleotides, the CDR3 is TGTGCCAGCAGCTTAAGTAAGAGCCCTGGGGCCAACGTCCTGACTTTC.

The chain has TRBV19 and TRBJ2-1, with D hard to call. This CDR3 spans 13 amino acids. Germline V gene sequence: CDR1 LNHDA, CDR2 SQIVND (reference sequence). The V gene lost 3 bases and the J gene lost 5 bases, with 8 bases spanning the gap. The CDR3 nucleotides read TGTGCCAGTAGTATGACCGGAGACAATGAGCAGTTCTTC. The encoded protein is CASSMTGDNEQFF.

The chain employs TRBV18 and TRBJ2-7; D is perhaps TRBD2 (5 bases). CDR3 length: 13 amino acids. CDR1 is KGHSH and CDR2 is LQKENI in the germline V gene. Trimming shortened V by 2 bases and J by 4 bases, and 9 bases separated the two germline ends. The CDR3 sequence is CASSPTREYEQYF. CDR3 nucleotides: TGTGCCAGCTCACCAACTAGAGAGTACGAGCAGTACTTC.

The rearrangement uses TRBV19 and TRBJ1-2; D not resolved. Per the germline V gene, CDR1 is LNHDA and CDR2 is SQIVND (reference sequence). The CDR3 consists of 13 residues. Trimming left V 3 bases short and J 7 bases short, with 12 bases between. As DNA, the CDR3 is TGTGCCAGTAGTATGGATTGGGTCGTTGGCTACACCTTC. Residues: CASSMDWVVGYTF.

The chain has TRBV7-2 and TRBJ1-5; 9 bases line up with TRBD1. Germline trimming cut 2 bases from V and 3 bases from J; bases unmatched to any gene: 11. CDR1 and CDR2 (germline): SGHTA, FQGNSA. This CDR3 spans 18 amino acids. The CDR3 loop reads CASSLSRVGTGNNQPQHF. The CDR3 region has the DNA TGTGCCAGCAGCTTATCGCGGGTTGGGACAGGGAACAATCAGCCCCAGCATTTT.

The CDR3 bases are TGTGCCAGCAGTTACTCTCTTGACCCGACCCCTCACGAGCAGTACTTC. Translated: CASSYSLDPTPHEQYF. The chain uses TRBV6-5 and TRBJ2-7; no clear D. The CDR3 has 16 residues. The germline V gene encodes CDR1 MNHEY and CDR2 SVGAGI. V shed 0 bases and J shed 5 bases, with 17 bases lying between them.

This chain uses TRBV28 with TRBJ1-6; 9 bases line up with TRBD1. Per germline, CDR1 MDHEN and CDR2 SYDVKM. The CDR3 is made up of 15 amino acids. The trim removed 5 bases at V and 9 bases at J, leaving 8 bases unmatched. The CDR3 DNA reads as TGTGCCAGCAGTCTTGGACAGGGGTTTGGTTCACCCCTCCACTTT. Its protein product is CASSLGQGFGSPLHF.

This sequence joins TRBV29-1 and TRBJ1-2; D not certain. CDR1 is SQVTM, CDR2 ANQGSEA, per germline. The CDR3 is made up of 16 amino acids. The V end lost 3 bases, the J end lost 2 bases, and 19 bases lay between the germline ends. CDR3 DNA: TGCAGCGTTGATATCTTTGGCCTTCCGGCCAACTATGGCTACACCTTC. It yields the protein CSVDIFGLPANYGYTF.

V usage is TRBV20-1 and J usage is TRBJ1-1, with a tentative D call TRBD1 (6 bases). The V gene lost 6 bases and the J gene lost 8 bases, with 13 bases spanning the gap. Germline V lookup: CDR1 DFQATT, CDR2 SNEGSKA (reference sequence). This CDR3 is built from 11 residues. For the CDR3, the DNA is TGCAGTGCCTACACAACAGGGGAAGCTTTCTTT. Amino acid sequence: CSAYTTGEAFF.

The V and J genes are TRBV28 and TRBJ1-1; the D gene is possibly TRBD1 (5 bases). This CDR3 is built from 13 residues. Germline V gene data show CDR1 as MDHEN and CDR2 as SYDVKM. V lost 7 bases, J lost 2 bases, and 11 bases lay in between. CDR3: CASITDTNTEAFF. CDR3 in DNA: TGTGCCAGCATTACGGACACCAACACTGAAGCTTTCTTT.